Listed below are T cell receptor beta chains from one sample, sequenced in a study of blood T cell repertoires in COVID-19. Assay: immunoSEQ multiplex PCR; the TCRdb copy retains only in-frame clones and omits some. The table includes 250,000 to 350,000 clones, approximately 88% detected once. The sequenced sample was PBMCs or T cells enriched from blood (not recorded which). These receptor sequences come from a woman in her 30s who had recovered from COVID-19. The CDR3 runs from the conserved cysteine through the conserved F or W. Fields, in order: CDR3 length, V gene, CDR3 protein.

13	TRBV5-1	CASSIGTAKGYTF
13	TRBV4-1	CASSQETIAEAFF
13	TRBV28	CASSPPTNEKLFF
15	TRBV5-5	CASSLWAGAADTQYF
15	TRBV6-5	CASSAGDRVMNEQFF
16	TRBV27	CASSSRDRPAVGEQFF
15	TRBV21-1	CASSKSRDIYYEQYF
14	TRBV7-2	CASSLRIGGTEAFF
13	TRBV29-1	CSGGFLSQETQYF
14	TRBV19	CASITVLPGNTIYF
15	TRBV2	CASGTSGVFTDTQYF
14	TRBV5-1	CASSSTGGASSGYF
13	TRBV12-5	CASGSDTDYGYTF
14	TRBV4-1	CASSQRVSNQPQHF
13	TRBV6-6	CASSGEKLNTIYF
13	TRBV24-1	CATSHRRGEKLFF
14	TRBV5-1	CASSPLALVETQYF
16	TRBV25-1	CASSAPGGWRMNEQYF
12	TRBV7-9	CASSLGGAEAFF
13	TRBV7-9	CASSFSNPNTIYF
16	TRBV18	CASSPSTGGHNSPLHF
15	TRBV28	CASSPNRGLWETQYF
15	TRBV19	CASSIDRRAGNEQFF
15	TRBV7-2	CASSLNAGKGNTIYF
13	TRBV6-5	CASSYDGAYEQYF
17	TRBV18	CASSPLPMAGFIGELFF
18	TRBV5-1	CASSFGPLEQGAAYEQYF
15	TRBV23-1	CASRPGTGRTDTQYF
14	TRBV5-1	CASSFGQVGEKLFF
13	TRBV12-3/TRBV12-4	CASSLRGNYGYTF
17	TRBV5-1	CASSLDPAGQGNQPQHF
15	TRBV7-2	CASTPAGPYNSPLHF
14	TRBV29-1	CSVEEFHWAGGYTF
16	TRBV5-6	CASSTRRGTGFYGYTF
15	TRBV27	CASSLSRGANTEAFF
14	TRBV6-6	CASSYQGGNTEAFF
14	TRBV6-5	CASSYDQGAYGYTF
17	TRBV5-4	CASTETIESGYADTQYF
15	TRBV4-1	CASSQERGRVSGYTF
17	TRBV5-1	CASSLGAPGQGWSPLHF
18	TRBV5-1	CASSPGQGVKGFYYGYTF
14	TRBV2	CASSVGTGGSEAFF
18	TRBV6-1	CASSVYTPGQGTGNTIYF
13	TRBV2	CASKQGGNYGYTF
12	TRBV19	CAGQDPTGELFF
12	TRBV5-1	CASSLDSGEQYF
15	TRBV15	CATSRGGSASYEQYF
17	TRBV7-2	CASSLDRVLSVADTQYF
16	TRBV6-5	CASSYSSTGLSAEAFF
14	TRBV9	CASSVGGLYGEQYF
10	TRBV24-1	CATHEETQYF
16	TRBV27	CASRPNTGLLNQPQHF